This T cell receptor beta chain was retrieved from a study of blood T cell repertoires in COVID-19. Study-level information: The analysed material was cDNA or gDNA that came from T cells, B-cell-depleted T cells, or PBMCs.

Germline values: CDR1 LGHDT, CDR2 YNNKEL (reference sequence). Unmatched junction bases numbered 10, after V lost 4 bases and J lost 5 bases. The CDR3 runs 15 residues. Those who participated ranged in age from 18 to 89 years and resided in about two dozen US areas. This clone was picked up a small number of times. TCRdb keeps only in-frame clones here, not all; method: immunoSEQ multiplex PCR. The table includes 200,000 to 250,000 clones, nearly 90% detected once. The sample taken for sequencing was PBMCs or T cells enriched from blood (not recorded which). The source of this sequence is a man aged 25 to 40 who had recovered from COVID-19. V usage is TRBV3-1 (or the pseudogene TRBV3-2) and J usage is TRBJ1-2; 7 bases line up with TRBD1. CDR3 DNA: TGTGCCAGCAGCCCAAACGCCGGGACAGCGTATGGCTACACCTTC. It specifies CASSPNAGTAYGYTF.